What follows are 30 T cell receptor beta chains derived from one specimen sequenced in a study of T cell responses to AZD1222 COVID-19 vaccine. Generated by immunoSEQ multiplex PCR, the TCRdb table keeps only in-frame clones and is missing some. The top ten clones hold over 4.5% of a sample with 150,000 or so clones, 88% of them seen once. This material consisted of peripheral blood, taken on day 0 of AZD1222 vaccination. These receptors were taken from an adult in good health.

The V call is TRBV7-3, the J call TRBJ2-3, with D uncertain. The V end lost 2 bases, the J end lost 0 bases, and 9 bases lay between the germline ends. The germline CDR1 and CDR2 sequences are SGHTA and FQGTGA. The CDR3 has 15 residues. The CDR3 reads CASSLYATSTDTQYF. In nucleotides, the CDR3 is TGTGCCAGCAGCTTATATGCTACTAGCACAGATACGCAGTATTTT.

This clone was seen only once. This chain links TRBV29-1 with TRBJ2-7; TRBD1 agrees at 9 bases. V shed 8 bases, J shed 3 bases, and the junction held 5 bases outside the gene matches. The CDR3 length is 12 residues. Germline-derived CDR1 and CDR2 are SQVTM and ANQGSEA. CDR3 residues: CSSRDRDYEQYF. The CDR3, as DNA: TGCAGCTCCCGGGACAGGGACTACGAGCAGTACTTC.

V and J are TRBV9 and TRBJ2-5; 7 bases are shared with TRBD2. The ends lost 0 bases at V and 5 bases at J; junction bases unmatched: 7. The CDR3 totals 15 residues. The germline V gene encodes CDR1 SGDLS and CDR2 YYNGEE. CDR3 region: CASSVDGGREETQYF. Here the CDR3 DNA reads TGTGCCAGCAGCGTAGACGGCGGGAGAGAGGAGACCCAGTACTTC.

The chain recombines TRBV19 with TRBJ1-1; possibly TRBD1 for D (5 bases). The CDR3 is made up of 14 amino acids. Germline lookup yields CDR1 LNHDA and CDR2 SQIVND (reference sequence). V was clipped by 7 bases and J by 0 bases, with 12 bases between them. CDR3 in amino acids: CASKGPGLNTEAFF. DNA for the CDR3: TGTGCCAGTAAGGGTCCAGGGCTGAACACTGAAGCTTTCTTT.

This rearrangement joins TRBV10-3 to TRBJ2-1; D uncertain. Germline V gene sequence: CDR1 ENHRY, CDR2 SYGVKD. CDR3 length equals 13 residues. Trimming stripped 6 bases from V and 10 bases from J, with 16 bases between. This CDR3 is CAISLHIAGEQFF. The CDR3 bases are TGTGCCATCAGCCTCCATATCGCAGGAGAGCAGTTCTTC.

The rearrangement uses TRBV5-4 and TRBJ1-2; 10 bases match TRBD1. After removal of 4 bases from V and 1 base from J, the junction contained 13 bases not matched to a gene. The CDR3 is 18 amino acids. CDR1 is SGHNT, CDR2 YYREEE, per germline (reference sequence). The chain's CDR3 is CASSEDRGVPSHNYGYTF. For the CDR3, the DNA is TGTGCCAGCAGCGAGGACAGGGGGGTCCCCTCACATAACTATGGCTACACCTTC.

This rearrangement joins TRBV14 to TRBJ2-7; D unresolved. The V gene lost 1 base and the J gene lost 4 bases, with 20 bases spanning the gap. The CDR3 is 17 amino acids. The germline V gene has CDR1 SGHDN and CDR2 FVKESK. The CDR3 DNA sequence: TGTGCCAGCAGCCAAGGACGGTATTCAGGTGTTGTTTACGAGCAGTACTTC. Its translation: CASSQGRYSGVVYEQYF.

This clone has only one observation. The rearrangement joins TRBV19 to TRBJ2-1; the match to TRBD1 covers 9 bases. Germline V gives CDR1 LNHDA, CDR2 SQIVND (reference sequence). Unmatched junction bases numbered 3, after V lost 9 bases and J lost 6 bases. CDR3 length: 12 amino acids. CDR3 DNA sequence: TGTGCCAGCGGGACAGGGAGCAATGAGCAGTTCTTC. Its protein is CASGTGSNEQFF.

The J gene is TRBJ1-5, the V gene TRBV7-2, with D perhaps matching TRBD1 (6 bases). Germline values: CDR1 SGHTA, CDR2 FQGNSA. The CDR3 runs to 14 residues. Trimming stripped 6 bases from V and 1 base from J, with 10 bases between. Written as DNA, the CDR3 is TGTGCCAGCAGTCTCCAGGGGAGCAATCAGCCCCAGCATTTT. Translating it yields CASSLQGSNQPQHF.

V is TRBV30 and J is TRBJ1-6; possibly TRBD1 for D (5 bases). The germline gives CDR1 GTSNPN, CDR2 SVGIG (reference sequence). V lost 0 bases, J lost 10 bases, and 16 bases lay in between. There are 15 residues in the CDR3. The CDR3 nucleotides read TGTGCCTGGAGTGTAGATTTGCCGGGGGTCTCACCCCTCCACTTT. Its translation is CAWSVDLPGVSPLHF.

This chain uses TRBV30 with TRBJ1-1; D might be TRBD1 (6 bases). Germline-derived CDR1 and CDR2 are GTSNPN and SVGIG (reference sequence). This CDR3 has 13 residues. V gave up 5 bases and J gave up 0 bases, with 10 bases separating them. DNA for the CDR3: TGTGCCTGGTCTACAGGGATGAACACTGAAGCTTTCTTT. Its translation: CAWSTGMNTEAFF.

The rearrangement links TRBV10-3 to TRBJ1-2; tentative D call: TRBD1 (5 bases). The V end was cut by 0 bases, the J end by 6 bases, with 14 bases between. Germline-derived CDR1 and CDR2 are ENHRY and SYGVKD. This CDR3 comprises 15 residues. CDR3 residues: CAISESNGQGHGYTF. CDR3 nucleotide sequence: TGTGCCATCAGTGAGTCGAATGGCCAGGGCCATGGCTACACCTTC.

The rearrangement links TRBV7-9 to TRBJ2-7; D is unclear. The CDR3 is made up of 12 amino acids. Trimming took 1 base from V and 3 from J, leaving 4 bases between them. Germline V gene lookup returns CDR1 SEHNR and CDR2 FQNEAQ (reference sequence). The CDR3: CASSLGSYEQYF. CDR3 DNA: TGTGCCAGCAGCTTAGGGAGCTACGAGCAGTACTTC.

The CDR3 reads CASSLTYWVVYNSPLHF. DNA of the CDR3: TGTGCCAGCAGTTTAACCTATTGGGTGGTTTATAATTCACCCCTCCACTTT. The rearrangement uses TRBV28 and TRBJ1-6; no clear D. This CDR3 has 17 residues. Looked up from germline, CDR1 is MDHEN and CDR2 is SYDVKM. V lost 2 bases, J lost 4 bases, and 15 bases lay in between.

The rearrangement joins TRBV28 to TRBJ1-2; D remains unclear. From germline, CDR1 is MDHEN and CDR2 SYDVKM. V lost 2 bases and J lost 3, with 16 bases in between. The CDR3 runs to 16 residues. CDR3 DNA: TGTGCCAGCAGTTTAAGCATTTCGCCCCCCTACTATGGCTACACCTTC. The encoded protein is CASSLSISPPYYGYTF.

The rearrangement uses TRBV30 and TRBJ1-1; D possibly corresponds to TRBD1 (6 bases). The CDR3 sequence is 12 residues long. Looked up from germline, CDR1 is GTSNPN and CDR2 is SVGIG (reference sequence). The V end was cut by 4 bases, the J end by 5 bases, with 11 bases between. The CDR3 loop reads CAWNRVGTEAFF. CDR3 coding DNA: TGTGCCTGGAACAGGGTGGGAACTGAAGCTTTCTTT.

The J gene is TRBJ1-1, the V gene TRBV5-1, with D uncertain. Germline lookup yields CDR1 SGHRS and CDR2 YFSETQ. CDR3 length: 13 amino acids. Trimming removed 2 bases at V and 3 bases at J, with 8 bases between. CDR3 in DNA: TGCGCCAGCAGCTTTTGGACGGACACTGAAGCTTTCTTT. Protein: CASSFWTDTEAFF.

The V call is TRBV28, the J call TRBJ2-6, with D tentatively TRBD1 or TRBD2 (5 bases each). From germline, CDR1 is MDHEN and CDR2 SYDVKM. V was pared by 6 bases and J by 3 bases, with 15 bases between. CDR3 length: 16 residues. CDR3 nucleotide sequence: TGTGCCAGCAGGCCTCCAACAGGACTTGGGGCCAACGTCCTGACTTTC. Translation: CASRPPTGLGANVLTF.

This chain joins TRBV6-5 and TRBJ1-2; 7 nucleotides agree with TRBD1. The V segment lost 0 bases and the J segment 3 bases; nucleotides outside the gene matches: 4. Germline loops: CDR1 MNHEY, CDR2 SVGAGI. The CDR3 is made up of 15 amino acids. CDR3 in DNA: TGTGCCAGCAGTTACTCGAACAGGGGAGACTATGGCTACACCTTC. Translating gives CASSYSNRGDYGYTF.

This chain connects TRBV6-2 or TRBV6-3 to TRBJ2-5; D uncertain. Trimming took off 4 bases at V and 1 base at J, with 10 bases between the two ends. CDR3 length: 14 amino acids. CDR1 and CDR2 from the germline V gene are MNHEY and SVGEGT. The CDR3 region is CASSSTGPQETQYF. The CDR3 region has the DNA TGTGCCAGCAGTTCTACGGGCCCCCAAGAGACCCAGTACTTC.

The rearrangement links TRBV2 to TRBJ1-3; D possibly corresponds to TRBD1 (6 bases). CDR1 is SNHLY, CDR2 FYNNEI, per germline. CDR3 size: 14 residues. V was shortened by 7 bases and J by 3 bases, with 13 bases between the two germline ends. The CDR3 spells CASKRSRGGNTIYF. The CDR3 DNA follows: TGTGCCAGCAAGCGTTCCAGGGGTGGAAACACCATATATTTT.

The chain has TRBV7-9 and TRBJ1-1, with no clear D. V was pared by 2 bases and J by 4 bases, with 5 bases between. The CDR3 contains 12 residues. The germline gives CDR1 SEHNR, CDR2 FQNEAQ (reference sequence). The CDR3 reads CASSLSSTEAFF. The CDR3 nucleotides are TGTGCCAGCAGCTTATCCAGCACTGAAGCTTTCTTT.

This chain links TRBV28 with TRBJ2-7; 8 bases are shared with TRBD1. J gave up 2 bases and V 7 bases, and 7 bases lay outside the gene matches. Germline CDR1 and CDR2: MDHEN and SYDVKM. The CDR3 is 14 residues long. In DNA, the CDR3 is TGTGCCAGCATCCCGGGGACAGGACCCTACGAGCAGTACTTC. Encoded protein: CASIPGTGPYEQYF.

The V call is TRBV18, the J call TRBJ1-5, with 12 bases aligning to TRBD1. Germline CDR1 is KGHSH and CDR2 is LQKENI. The CDR3 consists of 14 residues. The junction had 5 bases not matched to a gene; V was cut back by 6 bases and J by 8 bases. The CDR3 coding sequence is TGTGCCAGCTCCTCCGGGACAGGGGGCGAGCCCCAGCATTTT. Encoded protein: CASSSGTGGEPQHF.

The V and J genes are TRBV3-1 (or the pseudogene TRBV3-2) and TRBJ1-2; possibly TRBD1 for D (5 bases). The CDR3 has 13 amino acids. Trimming left V 4 bases short and J 7 bases short, with 13 bases between. Germline assignment: CDR1 LGHDT and CDR2 YNNKEL (reference sequence). The DNA of the CDR3 is TGTGCCAGCAGCCCCCGGGCAGGGACTGGCTACACCTTC. Encoded protein: CASSPRAGTGYTF.

The chain is built from TRBV3-1 (or the pseudogene TRBV3-2) and TRBJ1-1, with a tentative D call TRBD1 (6 bases). V dropped 4 bases and J dropped 1 base, with 10 bases sitting between them. CDR3 length: 14 amino acids. In germline, CDR1 is LGHDT, CDR2 YNNKEL (reference sequence). The chain's CDR3 is CASSRYRENTEAFF. In nucleotides, the CDR3 is TGTGCCAGCAGCCGATACAGGGAGAACACTGAAGCTTTCTTT.

The V gene is TRBV5-4, the J gene TRBJ2-5; 8 bases line up with TRBD1. There are 14 residues in the CDR3. The trim removed 4 bases at V and 4 bases at J, leaving 6 bases unmatched. CDR1 SGHNT and CDR2 YYREEE come from the germline V gene (reference sequence). CDR3 region: CASSRDRRTETQYF. CDR3 bases: TGTGCCAGCAGCCGGGACAGGCGAACAGAGACCCAGTACTTC. Looking up the rest from reference TRBV5-4 and TRBJ2-5 gives the full variable domain: ETGVTQSPTHLIKTRGQQVTLRCSSQSGHNTVSWYQQALGQGPQFIFQYYREEENGRGNFPPRFSGLQFPNYSSELNVNALELDDSALYLCASSRDRRTETQYFGPGTRLLVL.

This rearrangement joins TRBV5-1 to TRBJ2-5; a weak D match, TRBD1 (6 bases). Per germline, CDR1 SGHRS and CDR2 YFSETQ. V dropped 1 base and J dropped 5 bases, with 12 bases sitting between them. This CDR3 has 14 residues. The CDR3 protein is CASSLQGIGETQYF. CDR3 DNA sequence: TGCGCCAGCAGCTTGCAGGGGATAGGGGAGACCCAGTACTTC.

V and J are TRBV11-3 and TRBJ1-1, with D tentatively TRBD1 (5 bases). Germline V gives CDR1 SGHNT, CDR2 YENEEA. This CDR3 has 13 residues. V was shortened by 4 bases and J by 9 bases, with 15 bases between the two germline ends. The CDR3 region is CASSSSGPGKAFF. The CDR3 DNA sequence: TGTGCCAGCAGCTCCTCGGGGCCAGGGAAAGCTTTCTTT.

V usage is TRBV7-6 and J usage is TRBJ2-5, with unresolved D. CDR1 is SGHVS and CDR2 is FNYEAQ in the germline V gene. Trimming removed 4 bases at V and 1 base at J, with 10 bases between. This CDR3 contains 14 residues. The CDR3 coding sequence is TGTGCCAGCAGCTCGGGCCCGGTCCAAGAGACCCAGTACTTC. This codes for CASSSGPVQETQYF.